This T cell receptor beta chain was retrieved from a study of blood T cells in healthy people across ages. Alongside a J-beta primer mix, a sample-barcoded 5' primer served in a second PCR lasting roughly 7 to 11 cycles. Using its own MiXCR run on the 5' RACE reads, TCRdb lists one record per CDR3 protein. This sample has roughly 1.5 million distinct CDR3 sequences, with less than 45% found just once. In this sample, this clonotype turned up once. The sample was blood. This TCR derives from a woman aged 18 to 35 in good health.

CDR3 in DNA: TGTGCCAGCAGTTACAGACCCAAAGAGACCCAGTACTTC. Translation: CASSYRPKETQYF. The chain combines TRBV7-2 with TRBJ2-5, with D hard to call. This CDR3 region has 13 residues. V lost 6 bases and J 3 bases, leaving 11 bases between the germline ends. Germline values: CDR1 SGHTA, CDR2 FQGNSA.